These T cell receptor beta chains were read from a single sample in a study of blood T cell repertoires in COVID-19. Produced via immunoSEQ multiplex PCR; TCRdb's table is partial and in-frame only. Of about 160,000 clones in the sample, approximately 90% were seen once. Material for sequencing was peripheral blood. These receptors were taken from a woman in her 70s with COVID-19, enrolled during active disease. The CDR3 runs from the conserved cysteine through the conserved F or W. Each record gives: V gene, J gene, D gene, CDR3 length, clone size, CDR3 DNA, CDR3 protein. D genes are given only for firm matches. A clone size is listed for some rows: how often the clone was seen (once, few, many), or a class if it is expanded.

V gene: TRBV12-2
J gene: TRBJ1-5
D gene: .
CDR3 length: 17
clone size: .
CDR3 DNA: TGTGCAAGTCGCTCCCAGAGACAGGTTTGGAGCAATCAGCCCCAGCATTTT
CDR3 protein: CASRSQRQVWSNQPQHF

V gene: TRBV9
J gene: TRBJ2-1
D gene: .
CDR3 length: 15
clone size: few
CDR3 DNA: TGTGCCAGCAGCTCCCTAAAAAGCTCCTACAATGAGCAGTTCTTC
CDR3 protein: CASSSLKSSYNEQFF

V gene: TRBV7-9
J gene: TRBJ2-5
D gene: .
CDR3 length: 13
clone size: .
CDR3 DNA: TGTGCCAGCAGCTCGACGGAGGCCGGGACCCAGTACTTC
CDR3 protein: CASSSTEAGTQYF

V gene: TRBV29-1
J gene: TRBJ2-1
D gene: .
CDR3 length: 14
clone size: once
CDR3 DNA: TGCAGCGTTGAAGGAGGGGACACATACAATGAGCAGTTCTTC
CDR3 protein: CSVEGGDTYNEQFF

V gene: TRBV28
J gene: TRBJ1-5
D gene: TRBD1
CDR3 length: 14
clone size: .
CDR3 DNA: TGTGCCAGCAGTTTGGACAGGCCCAATCAGCCCCAGCATTTT
CDR3 protein: CASSLDRPNQPQHF

V gene: TRBV5-6
J gene: TRBJ1-2
D gene: TRBD1
CDR3 length: 15
clone size: once
CDR3 DNA: TGTGCCAGCAGCTTGGGTGTTCAGGGGGTTGGTGGCTACACCTTC
CDR3 protein: CASSLGVQGVGGYTF

V gene: TRBV6-6
J gene: TRBJ2-2
D gene: .
CDR3 length: 13
clone size: .
CDR3 DNA: TGTGCCAGCAGTGCAGGGTACACCGGGGAGCTGTTTTTT
CDR3 protein: CASSAGYTGELFF

V gene: TRBV5-1
J gene: TRBJ1-5
D gene: .
CDR3 length: 16
clone size: .
CDR3 DNA: TGCGCCAGCAGCTTGGAGGGCAGGGGTCGAGATCAGCCCCAGCATTTT
CDR3 protein: CASSLEGRGRDQPQHF

V gene: TRBV2
J gene: TRBJ2-5
D gene: TRBD1
CDR3 length: 14
clone size: .
CDR3 DNA: TGTGCCAGCAAATCGGACAGGGGGTGGGAGACCCAGTACTTC
CDR3 protein: CASKSDRGWETQYF

V gene: TRBV27
J gene: TRBJ2-7
D gene: .
CDR3 length: 15
clone size: few
CDR3 DNA: TGTGCCAGCAGTCCTTGGCGGGCGGGACCTCTCGAGCAGTACTTC
CDR3 protein: CASSPWRAGPLEQYF

V gene: TRBV3-1/TRBV3-2
J gene: TRBJ2-7
D gene: TRBD1
CDR3 length: 15
clone size: .
CDR3 DNA: TGTGCCAGCAGCCCAGGGACAGGGGGCGCCTACGAGCAGTACTTC
CDR3 protein: CASSPGTGGAYEQYF

V gene: TRBV5-4
J gene: TRBJ2-3
D gene: TRBD2
CDR3 length: 16
clone size: .
CDR3 DNA: TGTGCCAGCAGCCATCTAGCGGGGGTGAGCACAGATACGCAGTATTTT
CDR3 protein: CASSHLAGVSTDTQYF

V gene: TRBV19
J gene: TRBJ2-5
D gene: TRBD1
CDR3 length: 13
clone size: .
CDR3 DNA: TGTGCCAGTAGTAAACAGGGGGCAGAGACCCAGTACTTC
CDR3 protein: CASSKQGAETQYF

V gene: TRBV28
J gene: TRBJ2-1
D gene: .
CDR3 length: 15
clone size: .
CDR3 DNA: TGTGCCAGCAGTGGGGGGGCGTTTTCCTACAATGAGCAGTTCTTC
CDR3 protein: CASSGGAFSYNEQFF

V gene: TRBV6-5
J gene: TRBJ1-5
D gene: .
CDR3 length: 14
clone size: .
CDR3 DNA: TGTGCCAGCAGTTGGGGGGAAGGCAATCAGCCCCAGCATTTT
CDR3 protein: CASSWGEGNQPQHF

V gene: TRBV6-5
J gene: TRBJ1-1
D gene: .
CDR3 length: 14
clone size: .
CDR3 DNA: TGTGCCAGCAGCGAGTTCAAGTTGGACACTGAAGCTTTCTTT
CDR3 protein: CASSEFKLDTEAFF

V gene: TRBV2
J gene: TRBJ1-5
D gene: .
CDR3 length: 13
clone size: .
CDR3 DNA: TGTGCCAGCAGATCGGACGGGGTGTCGCCCCAGCATTTT
CDR3 protein: CASRSDGVSPQHF

V gene: TRBV4-1
J gene: TRBJ1-6
D gene: .
CDR3 length: 17
clone size: .
CDR3 DNA: TGCGCCAGCAGTCCCCAGGGCGGGAGCTCCTATAATTCACCCCTCCACTTT
CDR3 protein: CASSPQGGSSYNSPLHF

V gene: TRBV11-2
J gene: TRBJ1-1
D gene: .
CDR3 length: 14
clone size: .
CDR3 DNA: TGTGCCAGCAGCCTGGGGGGAATTAACACTGAAGCTTTCTTT
CDR3 protein: CASSLGGINTEAFF

V gene: TRBV29-1
J gene: TRBJ2-3
D gene: .
CDR3 length: 13
clone size: .
CDR3 DNA: TGCAGCGTTGCCCCTCTAGGGGCAGATACGCAGTATTTT
CDR3 protein: CSVAPLGADTQYF

V gene: TRBV19
J gene: TRBJ1-2
D gene: .
CDR3 length: 15
clone size: .
CDR3 DNA: TGTGCCAGTAGTCCTCCCCAGGGGTTAGGCCATGGCTACACCTTC
CDR3 protein: CASSPPQGLGHGYTF

V gene: TRBV25-1
J gene: TRBJ1-5
D gene: .
CDR3 length: 13
clone size: .
CDR3 DNA: TGTGCCAGCAGTGCCTTCGGCAATCAGCCCCAGCATTTT
CDR3 protein: CASSAFGNQPQHF

V gene: TRBV12-5
J gene: TRBJ2-5
D gene: .
CDR3 length: 15
clone size: .
CDR3 DNA: TGTGCTAGTGGTCCCGGAACGGGGGTTACTGAGACCCAGTACTTC
CDR3 protein: CASGPGTGVTETQYF

V gene: TRBV5-1
J gene: TRBJ1-5
D gene: .
CDR3 length: 15
clone size: .
CDR3 DNA: TGCGCCAGCAGCTTCGCAGGGTATAAGGATCAGCCCCAGCATTTT
CDR3 protein: CASSFAGYKDQPQHF

V gene: TRBV9
J gene: TRBJ2-2
D gene: TRBD2
CDR3 length: 16
clone size: .
CDR3 DNA: TGTGCCAGCAGTTTGGGACTAGCGGGGAGCACCGGGGAGCTGTTTTTT
CDR3 protein: CASSLGLAGSTGELFF

V gene: TRBV6-6
J gene: TRBJ1-2
D gene: .
CDR3 length: 15
clone size: .
CDR3 DNA: TGTGCCAGCAGTTACTCTGGCAGGGGAGACTATGGCTACACCTTC
CDR3 protein: CASSYSGRGDYGYTF

V gene: TRBV12-5
J gene: TRBJ1-1
D gene: .
CDR3 length: 13
clone size: .
CDR3 DNA: TGTGCTAGTGGTTTGTGGGGGGGCACTGAAGCTTTCTTT
CDR3 protein: CASGLWGGTEAFF

V gene: TRBV6-1
J gene: TRBJ2-7
D gene: TRBD1
CDR3 length: 15
clone size: .
CDR3 DNA: TGTGCCAGCAGTGAACAGGGGGTCTCCTCCTACGAGCAGTACTTC
CDR3 protein: CASSEQGVSSYEQYF

V gene: TRBV3-1/TRBV3-2
J gene: TRBJ1-3
D gene: .
CDR3 length: 15
clone size: .
CDR3 DNA: TGTGCCAGCAGCCTTAGACAGTACTCTGGAAACACCATATATTTT
CDR3 protein: CASSLRQYSGNTIYF

V gene: TRBV28
J gene: TRBJ1-5
D gene: .
CDR3 length: 16
clone size: .
CDR3 DNA: TGTGCCAGCAGTTTACTAGGCAGCGATAGCAATCAGCCCCAGCATTTT
CDR3 protein: CASSLLGSDSNQPQHF

V gene: TRBV30
J gene: TRBJ1-1
D gene: .
CDR3 length: 15
clone size: .
CDR3 DNA: TGTGCCTGGAATCCCAATGGGGCGGTGAACACTGAAGCTTTCTTT
CDR3 protein: CAWNPNGAVNTEAFF

V gene: TRBV11-2
J gene: TRBJ2-5
D gene: TRBD2
CDR3 length: 14
clone size: .
CDR3 DNA: TGTGCCAGCAGCATCGGACTAGCTCGAGAGACCCAGTACTTC
CDR3 protein: CASSIGLARETQYF

V gene: TRBV19
J gene: TRBJ2-2
D gene: TRBD2
CDR3 length: 16
clone size: once
CDR3 DNA: TGTGCCAGTAGTCCACGACTAGCGGGGGGGACCGGGGAGCTGTTTTTT
CDR3 protein: CASSPRLAGGTGELFF

V gene: TRBV30
J gene: TRBJ1-3
D gene: .
CDR3 length: 13
clone size: few
CDR3 DNA: TGTGCCTGGAGTGTGGGACTTAGTAACACCATATATTTT
CDR3 protein: CAWSVGLSNTIYF

V gene: TRBV28
J gene: TRBJ2-7
D gene: .
CDR3 length: 15
clone size: .
CDR3 DNA: TGTGCCAGCAGTTTACGGTCGGGCAGGGGCTACGAGCAGTACTTC
CDR3 protein: CASSLRSGRGYEQYF

V gene: TRBV5-4
J gene: TRBJ2-7
D gene: TRBD2
CDR3 length: 17
clone size: .
CDR3 DNA: TGTGCCAGCAGCTTGGGGACTAGCGGGGCCTTGGGATACGAGCAGTACTTC
CDR3 protein: CASSLGTSGALGYEQYF

V gene: TRBV2
J gene: TRBJ2-5
D gene: TRBD2
CDR3 length: 15
clone size: .
CDR3 DNA: TGTGCCAGCAGTGAGTTTCTAGCGGGGGTGGAGACCCAGTACTTC
CDR3 protein: CASSEFLAGVETQYF

V gene: TRBV6-5
J gene: TRBJ2-2
D gene: .
CDR3 length: 15
clone size: .
CDR3 DNA: TGTGCCAGCAGTAGATGGGACACCGTCGCCGGGGAGCTGTTTTTT
CDR3 protein: CASSRWDTVAGELFF

V gene: TRBV6-5
J gene: TRBJ1-6
D gene: TRBD1
CDR3 length: 16
clone size: .
CDR3 DNA: TGTGCCAGCAGTTACCAATCGGGACAGGGTAATTCACCCCTCCACTTT
CDR3 protein: CASSYQSGQGNSPLHF

V gene: TRBV7-2
J gene: TRBJ2-7
D gene: .
CDR3 length: 15
clone size: .
CDR3 DNA: TGTGCCAGCAGCGCCCAACAGGGAGGGAGATACGAGCAGTACTTC
CDR3 protein: CASSAQQGGRYEQYF

V gene: TRBV18
J gene: TRBJ1-1
D gene: .
CDR3 length: 15
clone size: .
CDR3 DNA: TGTGCCAGCTCACCACGTGACAATGGGAACACTGAAGCTTTCTTT
CDR3 protein: CASSPRDNGNTEAFF